The following is a TCR beta chain sequence with its context. This CDR3 is built from 16 residues. Trimming took 4 bases from V and 4 from J; bases not matched to a gene: 11. The V gene's germline CDR1 is LNHNV and CDR2 YYDKDF (reference sequence). Per the authors' pipeline: Amplified reference gene primers provided the basis for estimating nucleated cell counts. Assay used: immunoSEQ multiplex PCR; TCRdb lists only in-frame clones, some missing. Clone size and the V and J calls come from that table; the DNA yielded D and trimming. This sample has some 120,000 clones, with 75% to 85% found just once. The sample originates from a study of blood T cell repertoires in COVID-19.

The sample taken for sequencing was peripheral blood. V usage is TRBV15 and J usage is TRBJ2-5; TRBD2 matches 8 bases. This TCR came from a man older than 75 with acute or convalescent COVID-19. In DNA, the CDR3 is TGTGCCACCAGCAAGATGGGACTAGTTGGGGGAGAGACCCAGTACTTC. The encoded protein is CATSKMGLVGGETQYF.